The next 2 T cell receptor beta chains were all read from a single sample in a study of cytomegalovirus exposure and HLA in healthy donors. A multiplex PCR was run with 60 Vbeta primers and 13 Jbeta primers. Generated by immunoSEQ multiplex PCR, the TCRdb table keeps only in-frame clones and is missing some. The table records around 130,000 clones, 85% of them present only once. Material for sequencing was PBMCs. The receptors derive from a woman in her twenties or thirties in good health and CMV-seropositive.

This clone came up once. The V and J genes are TRBV18 and TRBJ2-5; the D gene is possibly TRBD2 (5 bases). Looked up from germline, CDR1 is KGHSH and CDR2 is LQKENI. The CDR3 is 14 residues long. With 1 base removed from V and 4 bases from J, the gap between germline ends came to 10 bases. CDR3: CASSPLPGSETQYF. CDR3 sequence (DNA): TGTGCCAGCTCACCACTACCGGGGTCAGAGACCCAGTACTTC. Complete variable domain (other parts from reference TRBV18 and TRBJ2-5): NAGVMQNPRHLVRRRGQEARLRCSPMKGHSHVYWYRQLPEEGLKFMVYLQKENIIDESGMPKERFSAEFPKEGPSILRIQQVVRGDSAAYFCASSPLPGSETQYFGPGTRLLVL.

This chain uses TRBV5-1 with TRBJ1-4; 9 nucleotides agree with TRBD1. The ends lost 1 base at V and 8 bases at J; junction bases unmatched: 6. The CDR3 extends over 15 amino acids. Germline loops: CDR1 SGHRS, CDR2 YFSETQ. The CDR3 nucleotides are TGCGCCAGCAGCTTGCCGACAGGGGGTAACGAAAAACTGTTTTTT. Residues: CASSLPTGGNEKLFF.